Listed below are T cell receptor beta chains from one sample, sequenced in a study of cytomegalovirus exposure and HLA in healthy donors. Measured with immunoSEQ multiplex PCR; TCRdb has only the in-frame clones, and not every one. The repertoire holds roughly 200,000 clones, around 86% seen once, with 1% to 1.5% in the top ten. Sequenced: PBMCs. The receptors here all came from a man in his thirties or forties in good health and CMV-seronegative. The CDR3 runs from the conserved cysteine through the conserved F or W. D genes are given only for firm matches. Clone size is stated in some rows and not others, as once, few, many or a class when expanded.

TRBV10-3	TRBJ2-1	NA	NA	13	CAISSVEHNEQFF	TGTGCCATCAGCTCGGTCGAGCACAATGAGCAGTTCTTC
TRBV7-2	TRBJ2-5	NA	TRBD2	18	CASSLVGRGAGWGETQYF	TGTGCCAGCAGCTTAGTCGGGCGGGGGGCCGGCTGGGGAGAGACCCAGTACTTC
TRBV6-1	TRBJ2-7	NA	NA	15	CASMTSYGASYEQYF	TGTGCCAGTATGACTTCGTACGGAGCTTCCTACGAGCAGTACTTC
TRBV27	TRBJ2-1	NA	TRBD1	15	CASSSGTGAYNEQFF	TGTGCCAGCAGCTCCGGGACAGGGGCCTACAATGAGCAGTTCTTC
TRBV6-4	TRBJ1-1	NA	NA	14	CASSPYVDGGEAFF	TGTGCCAGCAGTCCCTACGTTGACGGAGGAGAAGCTTTCTTT
TRBV6-1	TRBJ1-6	NA	TRBD1	16	CASSERQGAVHSPLHF	TGTGCCAGCAGTGAAAGACAGGGGGCGGTGCATTCACCCCTCCACTTT
TRBV27	TRBJ2-7	NA	NA	14	CASSRSDRSYEQYF	TGTGCCAGCAGTAGATCGGACAGATCCTACGAGCAGTACTTC
TRBV4-1	TRBJ1-2	NA	NA	14	CASSQDGTTSGYTF	TGCGCCAGCAGCCAAGATGGGACAACCTCTGGCTACACCTTC
TRBV28	TRBJ2-7	NA	NA	15	CASSFPGGLSYEQYF	TGTGCCAGCAGTTTTCCCGGGGGACTGTCCTACGAGCAGTACTTC
TRBV7-2	TRBJ1-5	once	TRBD1	16	CASSLSSDRVNQPQHF	TGTGCCAGCAGCTTGAGCTCCGACAGGGTCAATCAGCCCCAGCATTTT
TRBV25-1	TRBJ1-1	few	NA	15	CASSGGGRPNTEAFF	TGTGCCAGCAGTGGGGGGGGAAGACCGAACACTGAAGCTTTCTTT
TRBV7-9	TRBJ2-3	NA	TRBD1	19	CASSSIITDRGLGTDTQYF	TGTGCCAGCAGCTCGATAATCACGGACAGGGGGCTCGGCACAGATACGCAGTATTTT
TRBV4-1	TRBJ1-2	NA	NA	15	CASSVGRNRNYGYTF	TGCGCCAGCAGCGTGGGCCGGAACAGAAACTATGGCTACACCTTC
TRBV1	TRBJ1-1	NA	NA	16	CTSSQVLAPNGAEAFF	TGCACCAGCAGCCAAGTACTTGCCCCAAACGGGGCTGAAGCTTTCTTT
TRBV5-4	TRBJ2-5	NA	NA	14	CASSLSGAQEAQYF	TGTGCCAGCAGCTTATCAGGGGCCCAAGAGGCCCAGTACTTC
TRBV5-1	TRBJ1-4	NA	NA	13	CASSPQVNEKLFF	TGCGCCAGCAGTCCACAGGTTAATGAAAAACTGTTTTTT
TRBV6-9	TRBJ1-1	NA	NA	14	CASSFTGQCTEAFF	TGTGCCAGCAGTTTCACAGGGCAGTGTACTGAAGCTTTCTTT
TRBV7-6	TRBJ1-2	NA	NA	14	CASSLAGANYGYTF	TGTGCCAGCAGCCTTGCCGGGGCTAACTATGGCTACACCTTC
TRBV4-1	TRBJ2-7	NA	NA	17	CASSERGGRYLSYEQYF	TGCGCCAGCAGCGAAAGGGGTGGGCGTTATCTTTCCTACGAGCAGTACTTC
TRBV14	TRBJ2-3	NA	TRBD1	16	CASSQSGTGAWDTQYF	TGTGCCAGCAGCCAGTCGGGGACAGGGGCGTGGGATACGCAGTATTTT
TRBV5-1	TRBJ2-5	NA	TRBD1	13	CASSYGQGETQYF	TGCGCCAGCAGCTACGGACAGGGCGAGACCCAGTACTTC
TRBV20-1	TRBJ1-1	NA	NA	11	CSARVRTEAFF	TGCAGTGCTAGAGTTCGTACTGAAGCTTTCTTT
TRBV27	TRBJ2-3	NA	NA	13	CATWASGTDTQYF	TGTGCCACATGGGCTAGCGGCACAGATACGCAGTATTTT
TRBV19	TRBJ1-2	NA	NA	13	CASRSSDLYGYTF	TGTGCCAGCCGGAGCTCCGACCTCTATGGCTACACCTTC
TRBV28	TRBJ1-5	once	TRBD1	15	CASSRSGGGNQPQHF	TGTGCCAGCAGTCGGTCAGGGGGCGGCAATCAGCCCCAGCATTTT
TRBV10-3	TRBJ1-2	NA	TRBD1	15	CAITQSGQGLDGYTF	TGTGCCATCACCCAGTCGGGACAGGGGTTGGATGGCTACACCTTC
TRBV5-1	TRBJ2-7	NA	TRBD1	15	CASSVHGTGLYEQYF	TGCGCCAGCAGCGTCCACGGGACAGGGCTATACGAGCAGTACTTC
TRBV19	TRBJ1-1	NA	NA	13	CASSPRVGTEAFF	TGTGCCAGTAGCCCCAGGGTGGGCACTGAAGCTTTCTTT
TRBV5-5	TRBJ1-2	NA	NA	12	CASSWELRGYTF	TGTGCCAGCAGCTGGGAGTTACGCGGCTACACCTTC
TRBV5-1	TRBJ1-1	once	NA	13	CASSPEWTEEAFF	TGCGCCAGCAGCCCGGAATGGACAGAGGAAGCTTTCTTT
TRBV29-1	TRBJ1-2	NA	NA	12	CSVLLRVRGYTF	TGCAGCGTTCTTCTCAGGGTTAGGGGCTACACCTTC
TRBV7-8	TRBJ2-1	NA	NA	12	CASSRGDNEQFF	TGTGCCAGCAGCCGCGGTGACAATGAGCAGTTCTTC
TRBV19	TRBJ2-7	NA	TRBD1	12	CASSQGAYEQYF	TGTGCCAGCTCACAGGGGGCCTACGAGCAGTACTTC
TRBV7-6	TRBJ1-1	NA	NA	13	CASSPDRSTEAFF	TGTGCCAGCAGCCCAGACAGGAGCACTGAAGCTTTCTTT
TRBV19	TRBJ1-5	NA	NA	12	CASRPNNQPQHF	TGTGCCAGTAGGCCTAACAATCAGCCCCAGCATTTT
TRBV7-8	TRBJ2-2	once	NA	16	CASSLVGGANTGELFF	TGTGCCAGCAGCTTAGTGGGGGGGGCCAACACCGGGGAGCTGTTTTTT
TRBV6-4	TRBJ1-4	NA	TRBD1	17	CASSDSTGTGPNEKLFF	TGTGCCAGCAGTGATTCGACCGGGACAGGGCCTAATGAAAAACTGTTTTTT
TRBV6-5	TRBJ2-2	NA	TRBD1	15	CASSRDRVRTGELFF	TGTGCCAGCAGTAGGGACAGGGTGCGGACCGGGGAGCTGTTTTTT
TRBV6-5	TRBJ1-5	NA	TRBD1	13	CASRRDSHQPQHF	TGTGCCAGCAGGAGGGACAGCCATCAGCCCCAGCATTTT
TRBV6-4	TRBJ1-2	few	TRBD1	15	CASSDRTGPLNGYTF	TGTGCCAGCAGTGACCGGACAGGGCCTCTCAATGGCTACACCTTC
TRBV11-2	TRBJ2-1	few	TRBD1	17	CASSSTVGQGIRNEQFF	TGTGCCAGCAGCTCTACCGTGGGACAGGGGATTAGGAATGAGCAGTTCTTC
TRBV5-1	TRBJ2-2	NA	TRBD1	15	CASSSGTGVTGELFF	TGCGCCAGCAGCTCCGGGACAGGGGTAACCGGGGAGCTGTTTTTT
TRBV5-1	TRBJ2-3	NA	NA	17	CASSLGGSGRSTDTQYF	TGCGCCAGCAGCCTGGGGGGTTCTGGGAGAAGTACAGATACGCAGTATTTT
TRBV11-2	TRBJ2-7	NA	NA	15	CASSSRGGGPYEQYF	TGTGCCAGCAGCTCGCGAGGGGGGGGGCCCTACGAGCAGTACTTC
TRBV19	TRBJ1-1	NA	NA	14	CASIPGGGNTEAFF	TGTGCCAGTATTCCTGGGGGGGGTAACACTGAAGCTTTCTTT